These 8 T cell receptor beta chains were all obtained from the same sample, sequenced in a study of T cell repertoires in cytomegalovirus infection (dated by TCRdb to about 2019). The reads were generated on an Illumina HiSeq 1500. The public reads were reprocessed in TCRdb via fastp at Q25 and MiXCR, keeping in-frame beta chains. A single entry per CDR3 protein holds the most common genes and DNA from its merged rows. The sample has more than 150,000 distinct CDR3 sequences on record, more than 15% of them singletons. The leading ten clones occupy around 20% of the sample. Sequencing input: CD8+ T cells from PBMCs. The receptor source for this set is a human donor in good health (CMV status not recorded). Some clones in this sample may be carry-over from other donors' samples.

This clonotype showed up just a few times. This chain links TRBV6-2 or TRBV6-3 with TRBJ2-4; D not resolved. Germline V gives CDR1 MNHEY, CDR2 SVGEGT. The V gene lost 5 bases and the J gene lost 3 bases, with 14 bases spanning the gap. The CDR3 contains 15 residues. The CDR3, as DNA: TGTGCCAGCAGTGATAGTATCTTGGGCAAAAACATTCAGTACTTC. Its protein product is CASSDSILGKNIQYF.

This clonotype was recorded a few times. V usage is TRBV7-9 and J usage is TRBJ2-2; 9 bases are a match to TRBD1. V shed 5 bases, J shed 5 bases, and the junction held 12 bases outside the gene matches. Germline loops: CDR1 SEHNR, CDR2 FQNEAQ (reference sequence). The CDR3 has 17 residues. The CDR3 region has the DNA TGTGCCAGCAGCCCGGGACAGGGCCCGGACCGGACCGGGGAGCTGTTTTTT. This encodes CASSPGQGPDRTGELFF.

This clonotype was recorded at least ten times. The chain carries TRBV7-8 and TRBJ2-3; TRBD1 is a possible D gene (5 bases). V shed 1 base and J shed 3 bases, with 11 bases lying between them. Germline CDR1 is SGHVS and CDR2 is FQNEAQ. This CDR3 spans 15 amino acids. CDR3 protein: CASSLGGGGTDTQYF. CDR3 DNA: TGTGCCAGCAGCTTAGGGGGCGGTGGTACAGATACGCAGTATTTT.

This clonotype came up a few times. The V gene is TRBV20-1, the J gene TRBJ1-2; D is unresolved. The CDR3 length is 13 residues. The V gene lost 3 bases and the J gene lost 4 bases, with 12 bases spanning the gap. The germline CDR1 and CDR2 sequences are DFQATT and SNEGSKA (reference sequence). In DNA form, the CDR3 reads TGCAGTGCTAGGGTTACAGAGCCCTATGGCTACACCTTC. This gives the protein CSARVTEPYGYTF.

This clonotype appeared many times. The chain uses TRBV28 and TRBJ2-7; unclear D gene. The ends were cut back, 4 bases at V and 0 bases at J, with 7 bases in the middle. The CDR3 has 13 residues. Germline V lookup: CDR1 MDHEN, CDR2 SYDVKM. The CDR3 bases are TGTGCCAGCAGTTGGCGTAGCTCCTACGAGCAGTACTTC. Its translation: CASSWRSSYEQYF. The full variable domain, rest sourced from reference TRBV28 and TRBJ2-7, is DVKVTQSSRYLVKRTGEKVFLECVQDMDHENMFWYRQDPGLGLRLIYFSYDVKMKEKGDIPEGYSVSREKKERFSLILESASTNQTSMYLCASSWRSSYEQYFGPGTRLTVT.

This chain connects TRBV6-5 to TRBJ2-1, with 7 bases fitting TRBD1. The CDR3 consists of 14 residues. Germline-derived CDR1 and CDR2 are MNHEY and SVGAGI. With 2 bases clipped from V and 3 bases from J, the junction kept 1 base outside the gene matches. The CDR3 bases are TGTGCCAGCAGTTACACAGGGGTCTACAATGAGCAGTTCTTC. Its protein is CASSYTGVYNEQFF.

This chain joins TRBV28 and TRBJ1-5; 9 bases are shared with TRBD1. Per germline, CDR1 MDHEN and CDR2 SYDVKM. After removal of 3 bases from V and 6 bases from J, the junction contained 3 bases not matched to a gene. CDR3 length equals 14 residues. The CDR3 coding sequence is TGTGCCAGCAGTTTCGACAGGGGGGTTCAGCCCCAGCATTTT. Translating gives CASSFDRGVQPQHF.

The chain uses TRBV4-3 and TRBJ2-7; D is unresolved. CDR3 length equals 13 residues. The germline V gene has CDR1 LGHNA and CDR2 YSLEER. Trimming shortened V by 0 bases and J by 1 base, and 4 bases separated the two germline ends. The CDR3 here is CASSQEGSYEQYF. The DNA of the CDR3 is TGCGCCAGCAGCCAAGAAGGGTCCTACGAGCAGTACTTC.